The 25 T cell receptor beta chains below all came from one sample that was sequenced in a study of cytomegalovirus exposure and HLA in healthy donors. Sequencing used immunoSEQ multiplex PCR; TCRdb keeps in-frame clones, though not all of them. Seen here are about 330,000 clones, around 86% observed once, and the top ten hold 0.65% to 0.85%. The specimen was PBMCs. All receptors come from a woman aged 18-29 years in good health and CMV-seronegative.

The rearrangement links TRBV9 to TRBJ2-3; 9 nucleotides agree with TRBD1. V shed 0 bases, J shed 3 bases, and the junction held 11 bases outside the gene matches. The CDR3 has 18 residues. Germline assignment: CDR1 SGDLS and CDR2 YYNGEE. CDR3 DNA: TGTGCCAGCAGCGTAGATAAGCAAGGGACAGGGACAACAGATACGCAGTATTTT. Its translation is CASSVDKQGTGTTDTQYF.

V and J are TRBV19 and TRBJ2-2; 11 bases are a match to TRBD1. Germline CDR1 LNHDA, CDR2 SQIVND (reference sequence). With V trimmed by 9 bases and J by 7 bases, 7 bases remained unmatched. The CDR3 runs to 14 residues. The CDR3 here is CASRGQGDGGELFF. The CDR3 DNA sequence: TGTGCCAGCCGGGGACAGGGGGATGGCGGGGAGCTGTTTTTT.

The V call is TRBV9, the J call TRBJ2-3; possibly TRBD1 for D (6 bases). The CDR3 has 17 residues. V was clipped by 4 bases and J by 3 bases, with 21 bases between them. Germline CDR1 SGDLS, CDR2 YYNGEE. The CDR3, as DNA: TGTGCCAGCAGCCCGAGTGCCCCGACAGGTGGTACAGATACGCAGTATTTT. Amino acid sequence: CASSPSAPTGGTDTQYF.

This chain links TRBV13 with TRBJ2-7; 9 bases map to TRBD2. J gave up 3 bases and V 5 bases, and 8 bases lay outside the gene matches. The CDR3 contains 15 residues. CDR1 and CDR2 (germline): PRHDT, FYEKMQ (reference sequence). The CDR3 sequence: CASSRMVAGDYEQYF. The CDR3 coding sequence is TGTGCCAGCAGCCGGATGGTAGCGGGAGACTACGAGCAGTACTTC.

J is TRBJ1-1 and V is TRBV6-5; no definite D call. The CDR3 is made up of 15 amino acids. The V gene lost 3 bases and the J gene lost 4 bases, with 15 bases spanning the gap. Per the germline V gene, CDR1 is MNHEY and CDR2 is SVGAGI. The CDR3 DNA follows: TGTGCCAGCAGTTATAGTTCTGGGCGAACCACTGAAGCTTTCTTT. Its protein product is CASSYSSGRTTEAFF.

The chain's CDR3 is CAVSGVTEAFF. CDR3 DNA: TGTGCCGTCAGCGGGGTAACTGAAGCTTTCTTT. V gene TRBV7-9 combines with J gene TRBJ1-1; D uncertain. V lost 11 bases and J lost 5, with 12 bases in between. The length of the CDR3 is 11 residues. CDR1 is SEHNR and CDR2 is FQNEAQ in the germline V gene (reference sequence).

This clone was seen more than once but under ten times. The V call is TRBV21-1, the J call TRBJ1-1. TRBV21-1 is given as a pseudogene. This CDR3 spans 17 amino acids. In DNA, the CDR3 is TGTGCCAGACGTCTGGGGGGAGAATCCCACCCAAACACTGAAGCTTTCTTT. This gives the protein CARRLGGESHPNTEAFF.

The CDR3 here is CASSQASGGLTDTQYF. The CDR3 bases are TGTGCCAGCAGCCAAGCTAGCGGGGGGCTGACAGATACGCAGTATTTT. The chain links TRBV4-2 to TRBJ2-3, with 11 bases identical to TRBD2. CDR3 length: 16 residues. Germline assignment: CDR1 LGHNA and CDR2 YNFKEQ. V shed 1 base and J 3 bases; nucleotides not matched to a gene: 3.

This clone appeared a few times. V gene TRBV2 combines with J gene TRBJ2-2, with 8 bases that match TRBD2. The CDR3 spans 13 residues. CDR1 SNHLY and CDR2 FYNNEI come from the germline V gene. Germline trimming cut 8 bases from V and 8 bases from J; bases unmatched to any gene: 7. In DNA form, the CDR3 reads TGTGCCAGCGAGGCTAGCGGGTTGGGGGAGCTGTTTTTT. Protein: CASEASGLGELFF. Based on the CDR3 plus reference TRBV2 and TRBJ2-2, the full variable domain is EPEVTQTPSHQVTQMGQEVILRCVPISNHLYFYWYRQILGQKVEFLVSFYNNEISEKSEIFDDQFSVERPDGSNFTLKIRSTKLEDSAMYFCASEASGLGELFFGEGSRLTVL.

This chain joins TRBV18 and TRBJ2-3; D is ambiguous. The CDR3 loop spans 14 amino acids. V was trimmed by 7 bases and J by 2 bases, leaving 13 bases between them. Per germline, CDR1 KGHSH and CDR2 LQKENI. The CDR3 reads CASFPGLTTDTQYF. CDR3 DNA: TGTGCCAGCTTCCCGGGTCTTACCACAGATACGCAGTATTTT.

This clone has a single count. The rearrangement joins TRBV6-6 to TRBJ2-1; 9 positions match TRBD2. CDR1 is MNHNY and CDR2 is SVGAGI in the germline V gene (reference sequence). This CDR3 has 15 amino acids. V lost 6 bases, J lost 5 bases, and 8 bases stayed unmatched. The CDR3 here is CASSLSGGPHNEQFF. Here the CDR3 DNA reads TGTGCCAGCAGCCTAAGCGGGGGGCCTCACAATGAGCAGTTCTTC.

The chain is built from TRBV7-9 and TRBJ1-3; 8 bases map to TRBD1. J lost 5 bases, V lost 7 bases, and 10 bases had no gene match. Per the germline V gene, CDR1 is SEHNR and CDR2 is FQNEAQ (reference sequence). The CDR3 covers 15 residues. CDR3 in amino acids: CASTTGGANRNTIYF. The CDR3 DNA sequence: TGTGCCAGCACCACAGGGGGGGCGAATAGAAACACCATATATTTT.

The chain joins TRBV19 to TRBJ1-5; D is perhaps TRBD1 (5 bases). The V gene lost 5 bases and the J gene lost 9 bases, with 17 bases spanning the gap. This CDR3 comprises 14 residues. In germline, CDR1 is LNHDA, CDR2 SQIVND (reference sequence). CDR3 region: CASSVPGPSGPQHF. The CDR3 nucleotides read TGTGCCAGTAGTGTCCCAGGGCCCTCTGGGCCCCAGCATTTT.

V gene TRBV19 combines with J gene TRBJ2-1; the D is unclear. This CDR3 has 12 amino acids. V was trimmed by 3 bases and J by 7 bases, leaving 7 bases between them. Germline-derived CDR1 and CDR2 are LNHDA and SQIVND (reference sequence). As DNA, the CDR3 is TGTGCCAGTAGTATCCACTCTAATGAGCAGTTCTTC. It codes for CASSIHSNEQFF. Variable domain in full (rest from reference TRBV19 and TRBJ2-1): DGGITQSPKYLFRKEGQNVTLSCEQNLNHDAMYWYRQDPGQGLRLIYYSQIVNDFQKGDIAEGYSVSREKKESFPLTVTSAQKNPTAFYLCASSIHSNEQFFGPGTRLTVL.

This chain connects TRBV6-6 to TRBJ1-2, with a weak D call TRBD1 (5 bases). CDR1 MNHNY and CDR2 SVGAGI come from the germline V gene (reference sequence). The length of the CDR3 is 14 residues. Trimming took off 6 bases at V and 7 bases at J, with 18 bases between the two ends. This chain's CDR3 is CASSPGGGGSGYTF. Here the CDR3 DNA reads TGTGCCAGCAGCCCCGGGGGTGGGGGTAGTGGCTACACCTTC.

The chain recombines TRBV11-2 with TRBJ2-7; TRBD2 might be the D (6 bases). Trimming took off 7 bases at V and 3 bases at J, with 22 bases between the two ends. The CDR3 covers 16 residues. CDR1 is SGHAT, CDR2 FQNNGV, per germline. Here the CDR3 DNA reads TGTGCCAGCACCGACAGTTCGGCGGGACGGGGCTACGAGCAGTACTTC. Its translation: CASTDSSAGRGYEQYF.

The V call is TRBV5-6, the J call TRBJ2-5; no clear D. CDR3 length: 11 residues. V was pared by 2 bases and J by 5 bases, with 4 bases between. Looked up from germline, CDR1 is SGHDT and CDR2 is YYEEEE. CDR3 DNA sequence: TGTGCCAGCAGCTTTGAGGAGACCCAGTACTTC. Protein product: CASSFEETQYF.

The J gene is TRBJ2-7, the V gene TRBV5-6, with TRBD2 as a possible D gene (5 bases). In germline, CDR1 is SGHDT, CDR2 YYEEEE. Trimming removed 5 bases at V and 0 bases at J, with 9 bases between. CDR3 size: 13 residues. The CDR3 bases are TGTGCCAGCAGTGGTGGGAGCTCCTACGAGCAGTACTTC. It specifies CASSGGSSYEQYF.

V gene TRBV6-5 combines with J gene TRBJ1-1; D gene uncertain. V dropped 3 bases and J dropped 4 bases, with 15 bases sitting between them. The length of the CDR3 is 15 residues. Germline assignment: CDR1 MNHEY and CDR2 SVGAGI. The CDR3 DNA follows: TGTGCCAGCAGTTATAGTGCCGGGTCGGCCACTGAAGCTTTCTTT. Its translation is CASSYSAGSATEAFF.

This clone was counted only a few times. The chain employs TRBV6-5 and TRBJ2-7, with TRBD1 matching 9 bases. V was clipped by 6 bases and J by 0 bases; unmatched bases: 6. The CDR3 covers 15 residues. CDR1 and CDR2 (germline): MNHEY, SVGAGI. This CDR3 is CASSPLTGGSYEQYF. The CDR3 bases are TGTGCCAGCAGCCCATTGACAGGGGGCTCCTACGAGCAGTACTTC.

V and J are TRBV4-1 and TRBJ1-1; D remains unclear. The CDR3 has 15 residues. CDR1 and CDR2 from the germline V gene are MGHRA and YSYEKL. V gave up 3 bases and J gave up 9 bases, with 20 bases separating them. The CDR3: CASSQSRTSSLKAFF. CDR3 bases: TGCGCCAGCAGCCAGAGTAGGACTTCGTCCCTGAAAGCTTTCTTT.

As concerns this clone: At the DNA level, this CDR3 is encoded by other sequences in the same sample as well. The genes are TRBV30 and TRBJ1-1, with TRBD1 identical over 11 bases. CDR3 length equals 14 residues. J lost 5 bases, V lost 2 bases, and 4 bases had no gene match. The germline CDR1 and CDR2 sequences are GTSNPN and SVGIG (reference sequence). The CDR3 coding sequence is TGTGCCTGGAGTCTCGGGACAGGGGGGACTGAAGCTTTCTTT. This gives the protein CAWSLGTGGTEAFF.

The V gene is TRBV7-2, the J gene TRBJ2-7; 10 bases map to TRBD2. Germline V gene data show CDR1 as SGHTA and CDR2 as FQGNSA. CDR3 length: 15 residues. V dropped 1 base and J dropped 3; count of bases not matched to a gene: 3. In nucleotides, the CDR3 is TGTGCCAGCAGCTTAGGGACTAGCGGAGACTACGAGCAGTACTTC. Its translation: CASSLGTSGDYEQYF.

The chain carries TRBV10-3 and TRBJ1-2, with unresolved D. Germline CDR1 and CDR2: ENHRY and SYGVKD. Trimming left V 0 bases short and J 7 bases short, with 12 bases between. CDR3 length equals 14 residues. CDR3 sequence: CAISESTGESGYTF. The CDR3 nucleotides read TGTGCCATCAGTGAGTCTACTGGAGAGAGTGGCTACACCTTC.

J is TRBJ2-7 and V is TRBV6-5, with 10 bases identical to TRBD2. V gave up 7 bases and J gave up 4 bases; unmatched junction bases: 10. The CDR3 sequence is 15 residues long. Germline assignment: CDR1 MNHEY and CDR2 SVGAGI. This CDR3 reads CASTTPASGSYEQYF. CDR3 sequence (DNA): TGTGCCAGCACCACACCCGCTAGCGGGAGTTACGAGCAGTACTTC.